The sequence of this T cell receptor (beta chain) was determined in a study of T cells in Graves' hyperthyroidism and ophthalmopathy (dated by TCRdb to between 2018 and 2021). For the wider study: Peripheral blood was sampled at the time of initial diagnosis, prior to any treatment. To identify TCR V-J signatures that set the groups apart, the researchers used a discovery cohort of about a hundred patients, made up of some 41 with Graves' ophthalmopathy and about 59 with stable Graves' hyperthyroidism. Whether ophthalmopathy could be predicted prospectively was tested in an independent validation cohort made up of under 20 hyperthyroidism patients plus 17 patients who later progressed to ophthalmopathy. The 90 to 100 discovery patients were randomly split 7:3 into training and test sets. The study also compared thyroid tissue and blood T-cell repertoires from about six Graves' hyperthyroidism patients. After blood sampling, hyperthyroidism patients were treated with methimazole at a starting dose of 30 mg daily, and ophthalmopathy patients were treated with high-dose intravenous methylprednisolone. According to the paper, TCR Vbeta CDR3 sequencing was carried out on roughly 130 peripheral blood samples, which came from over 40 ophthalmopathy, around 74 hyperthyroidism and approximately 17 progressor patients.

Points on this clonotype: Its target antigen remains unknown. Per-base quality was not reported, and no clone a single base away is much larger than it.

Stable Graves' hyperthyroidism was defined as the absence of progression to ophthalmopathy over 18 months of follow-up. Hyperthyroidism patients were newly diagnosed, with disease duration under 2 months, and aged 18 to 65 years. Any patient with an uncontrolled infection, another autoimmune disease, pregnancy or lactation was excluded. Diagnoses relied on clinical symptoms, serum thyroxine and TRAb, thyroid ultrasound and orbital computed tomography. PBMCs were isolated from about 9.2 ml of fresh peripheral blood by Ficoll-Paque density gradient centrifugation. Total RNA was extracted using Trizol reagent, and RNA quality was assessed on an Agilent 2100 Bioanalyzer. The TCR beta CDR3 regions were amplified from RNA transcripts. The first round of RT-PCR for the TCR CDR3 was performed with the HTBI primer set and the Qiagen OneStep RT-PCR kit. The libraries were constructed in a second round of multiplex PCR and then size-selected and purified. Libraries were sequenced paired-end with 100 bp reads on an Illumina HiSeq2000. Concerning the study's data processing: SOAPnuke was used to process the raw data, throwing out any read that contained adapters or uncalled bases, had a mean Phred below 15, or lacked an exact constant-primer or identifier match. High-quality paired reads were merged using COPE v1.2.5, and each unique nucleotide sequence was defined as a clonotype. Clonotypes were aligned to IMGT TRBV, TRBD and TRBJ reference segments using MiTCR v1.1. Only V-J combinations with frequency above 0.0001, covering roughly 99% of repertoires, were analysed. A TCS score was defined as the ratio between F50 (clonal expansion) and ExV (chaos), using BLOSUM62-based TCRdist between CDR3 peptides within each V-J. Welch's t-statistics and random forest reduced around 550 V-J features to about 13, which were used in a naive Bayes classifier (R e1071). TCRdb reworked the public reads: Q25 trimming with fastp, MiXCR clone assembly, productive beta chains retained. Rows are combined by CDR3 protein, so each entry shows the most common genes and DNA. TCRdb's processing, not the authors', yielded these V and J calls. This sample has 500,000 to 700,000 distinct CDR3 sequences in its table, and roughly 17% of those were observed once. More than 15% of the sample belongs to the ten largest clones.

CDR1 and CDR2 are drawn from the germline V gene (reference sequence): MNHEY, SMNVEV. CDR3 length: 16 amino acids, cysteine to phenylalanine. CDR3 DNA is the only sequence kept; it has 48 bases, read in frame from the first base. The trim is 3 bases for V and 0 bases for J, with a gap of 12 bases between the germline ends. Results the study describes overall, beyond this receptor: A 13 V-J signature model separated ophthalmopathy from stable hyperthyroidism, with roughly 88% sensitivity and 81% to 83% specificity in cross-validation and 80%/75% in testing. Sample size was not statistically predetermined, and investigators were not blinded to group allocation. In validation, the model predicted progression to ophthalmopathy with about 71% sensitivity and about 73% specificity, a median of 6.5 months before onset. Most expanded thyroid clonotypes (frequency above 0.001) were also detected in blood, suggesting blood repertoires may reflect thyroid immune responses.

Material: blood. This receptor chain uses TRBV27 and TRBJ1-5; no D gene is confidently identified. This TCR was sampled from a woman aged 18 to 35 with Graves' hyperthyroidism. The CDR3 here reads CASSFQGPNSNQPQHF. The DNA reads as follows: TGTGCCAGCAGTTTTCAAGGACCTAATAGCAATCAGCCCCAGCATTTT.